This T cell receptor (beta chain) was retrieved from a study of T-cell reconstitution after alpha-beta-depleted transplantation in children (dated by TCRdb to 2016 to 2018). About the study as a whole: Using TCR repertoire profiling, the study quantitatively followed how T-cell immune reconstitution unfolded in children after TCRalphabeta/CD19-depleted allogeneic hematopoietic cell transplantation. Study-level results and caveats: The frequencies of hyperexpanded clones fell over the following months, and after one year, T-cell counts and TCRbeta diversity were mostly attributed to newly produced T cells. The apparently early alphabetaT-cell count recovery about two months after transplant was reportedly dependent on only several hundred rapidly expanded clones derived from non-depleted graft cells. In some patients, the high TCRbeta diversity seen at day 60 was put down to recipient T cells and intrathymic progenitors that had survived conditioning.

This clonotype was observed at least ten times. The target of this receptor is not known. No base quality values were provided; no much bigger clone lies one nucleotide off. The CDR3 spans 13 residues, from the cysteine through the phenylalanine. Of all the DNA, just the CDR3 is kept, 39 bases in frame from base 1. The germline V gene (reference sequence) provides CDR1 SGHKS and CDR2 YYEKEE. After removal of 8 bases from V and 10 bases from J, the junction retains 9 bases not matched to a gene. Libraries were prepared through PCR. Sequencing was carried out with an Illumina HiSeq 2500. TCR library preparation used molecular barcoding, with unique molecular identifiers applied to normalize quantification of the TCRbeta repertoire. The raw public reads went through TCRdb reprocessing: fastp at Q25, MiXCR clone calling, in-frame beta chains kept. Records with the same CDR3 protein are collapsed into one entry carrying the most frequent genes and DNA. The sample records 85,000 to 120,000 distinct CDR3 sequences, roughly 6% of which are singletons. About 6% of the sample rests with the top ten.

The meaning of the sample's time point label: day 60 (about 2 months) after transplantation. Explained via the paper, the treatment or condition label denotes: allogeneic hematopoietic cell transplantation with graft depleted of TCRalphabeta T cells and CD19 B cells. The children who served as transplant recipients had been given grafts of TCRalphabeta/CD19-depleted allogeneic hematopoietic cells. The chain employs TRBV5-5 and TRBJ1-6; 7 middle bases align to TRBD1. Sample: PBMCs, mostly from graft donor cells, taken 60 days after TCRalphabeta/CD19-depleted stem cell transplant. The receptor was isolated from a female patient aged 2-10 years who had a stem cell transplant for Fanconi anemia, so the T cells may come from the graft donor. CDR3 reads: CASTEGAGSPLHF. The nucleotide sequence reads TGTGCCAGTACGGAGGGGGCAGGATCACCCCTCCACTTT.